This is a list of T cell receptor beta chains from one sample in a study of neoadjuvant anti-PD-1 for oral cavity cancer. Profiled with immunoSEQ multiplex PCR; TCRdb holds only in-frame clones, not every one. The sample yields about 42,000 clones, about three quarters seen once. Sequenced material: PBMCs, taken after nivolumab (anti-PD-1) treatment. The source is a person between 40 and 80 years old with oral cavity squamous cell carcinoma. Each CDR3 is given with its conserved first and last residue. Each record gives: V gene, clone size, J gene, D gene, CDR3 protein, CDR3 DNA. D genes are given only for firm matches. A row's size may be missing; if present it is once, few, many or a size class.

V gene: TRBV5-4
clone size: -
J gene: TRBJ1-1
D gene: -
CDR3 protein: CASSLPSTEAFF
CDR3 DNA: TGTGCCAGCAGCTTACCGTCCACTGAAGCTTTCTTT

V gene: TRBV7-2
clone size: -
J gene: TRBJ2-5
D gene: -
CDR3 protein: CASRRTPSETQYF
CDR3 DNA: TGTGCCAGCAGACGGACCCCTTCAGAGACCCAGTACTTC

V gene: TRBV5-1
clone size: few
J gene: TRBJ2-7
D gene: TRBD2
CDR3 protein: CASSSRGLAGDAAEQYF
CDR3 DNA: TGCGCCAGCAGCTCTCGGGGTCTAGCGGGAGATGCGGCCGAGCAGTACTTC

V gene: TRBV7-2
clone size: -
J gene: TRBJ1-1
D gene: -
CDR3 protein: CASSLDPKRDTEAFF
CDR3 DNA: TGTGCCAGCAGCCTCGACCCCAAGAGGGACACTGAAGCTTTCTTT

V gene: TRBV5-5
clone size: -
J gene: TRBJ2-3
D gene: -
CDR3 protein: CASSLASGIDTQYF
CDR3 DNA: TGTGCCAGCAGCTTGGCCTCGGGGATCGATACGCAGTATTTT

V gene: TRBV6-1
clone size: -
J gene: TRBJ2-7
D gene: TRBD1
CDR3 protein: CASSPRDSYYEQYF
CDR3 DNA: TGTGCCAGCAGTCCCCGGGACAGCTACTACGAGCAGTACTTC

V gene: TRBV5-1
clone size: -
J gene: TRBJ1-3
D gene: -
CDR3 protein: CASSLWAAGNTIYF
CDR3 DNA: TGCGCCAGCAGCTTGTGGGCAGCTGGAAACACCATATATTTT

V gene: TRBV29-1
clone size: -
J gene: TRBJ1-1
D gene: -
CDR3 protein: CSVMPTEAFF
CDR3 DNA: TGCAGCGTGATGCCTACTGAAGCTTTCTTT

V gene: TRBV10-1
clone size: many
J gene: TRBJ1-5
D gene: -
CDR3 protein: CASSEGGTQPQHF
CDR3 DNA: TGCGCCAGCAGTGAGGGAGGGACACAGCCCCAGCATTTT

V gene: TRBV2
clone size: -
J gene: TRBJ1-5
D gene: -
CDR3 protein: CASTVGNQPQHF
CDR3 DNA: TGTGCCAGCACTGTGGGTAATCAGCCCCAGCATTTT

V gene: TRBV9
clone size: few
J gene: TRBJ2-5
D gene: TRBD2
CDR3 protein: CASSVGLAGGRETQYF
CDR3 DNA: TGTGCCAGCAGCGTAGGCCTAGCGGGGGGGCGGGAGACCCAGTACTTC

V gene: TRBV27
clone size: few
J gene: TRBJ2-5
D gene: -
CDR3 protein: CASTPGWGSRQETQYF
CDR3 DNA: TGTGCCAGCACCCCCGGATGGGGGAGTAGGCAAGAGACCCAGTACTTC

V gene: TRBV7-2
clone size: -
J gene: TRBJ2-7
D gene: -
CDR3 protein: CASSQSRNPEQYF
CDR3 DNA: TGTGCCAGCAGTCAATCAAGGAACCCGGAGCAGTACTTC

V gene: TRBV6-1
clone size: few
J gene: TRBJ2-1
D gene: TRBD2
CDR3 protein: CASTTSGIYNEQFF
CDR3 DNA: TGTGCCAGCACTACTAGCGGGATCTACAATGAGCAGTTCTTC

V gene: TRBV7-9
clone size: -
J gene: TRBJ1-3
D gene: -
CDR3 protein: CASSSLQRTAGNTIYF
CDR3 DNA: TGTGCCAGCAGCTCGCTCCAGAGGACGGCTGGAAACACCATATATTTT

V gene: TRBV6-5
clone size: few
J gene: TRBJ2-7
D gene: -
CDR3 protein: CASSYSDGSVQYF
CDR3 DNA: TGTGCCAGCAGTTACTCAGATGGCAGCGTGCAGTACTTC

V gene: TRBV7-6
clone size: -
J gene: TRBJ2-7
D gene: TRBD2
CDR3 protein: CASSLSLAGNEQYF
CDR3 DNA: TGTGCCAGCAGCTTAAGCCTAGCGGGAAATGAGCAGTACTTC

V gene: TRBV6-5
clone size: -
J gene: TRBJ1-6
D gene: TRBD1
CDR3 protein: CASSPDRVESPLHF
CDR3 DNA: TGTGCCAGCAGCCCGGACAGGGTGGAATCACCCCTCCACTTT

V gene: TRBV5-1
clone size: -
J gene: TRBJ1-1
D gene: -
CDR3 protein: CASSLEHRNTEAFF
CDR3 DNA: TGCGCCAGCAGCTTGGAGCACAGGAACACTGAAGCTTTCTTT

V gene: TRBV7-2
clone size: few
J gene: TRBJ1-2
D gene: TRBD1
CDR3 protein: CASSSGQAIYGYTF
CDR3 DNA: TGTGCCAGCAGCTCGGGACAGGCGATCTATGGCTACACCTTC

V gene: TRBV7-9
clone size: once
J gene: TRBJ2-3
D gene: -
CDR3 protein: CASSLETDTQYF
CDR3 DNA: TGTGCCAGCAGCTTAGAGACAGATACGCAGTATTTT

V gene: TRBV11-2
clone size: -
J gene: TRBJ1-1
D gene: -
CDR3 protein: CASSLDPGRDPEAFF
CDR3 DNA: TGTGCCAGCAGCTTAGACCCGGGTAGGGACCCTGAAGCTTTCTTT

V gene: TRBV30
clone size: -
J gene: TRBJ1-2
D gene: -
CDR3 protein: CAWSGVGALNYGYTF
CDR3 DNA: TGTGCCTGGAGTGGGGTAGGGGCACTTAACTATGGCTACACCTTC

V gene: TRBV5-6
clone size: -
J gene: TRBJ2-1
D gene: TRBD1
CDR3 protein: CASSLGQGFWEQFF
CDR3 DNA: TGTGCCAGCAGCTTGGGACAGGGTTTCTGGGAGCAGTTCTTC

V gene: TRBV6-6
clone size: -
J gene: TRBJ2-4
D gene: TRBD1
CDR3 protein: CASRREQGASNNIQYF
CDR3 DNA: TGTGCCAGCAGAAGGGAACAGGGGGCTTCGAATAACATTCAGTACTTC

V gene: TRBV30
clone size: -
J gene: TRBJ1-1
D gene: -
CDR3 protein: CAWRGDRGTEAFF
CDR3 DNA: TGTGCCTGGAGAGGGGACCGGGGGACTGAAGCTTTCTTT

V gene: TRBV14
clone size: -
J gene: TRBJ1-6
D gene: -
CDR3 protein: CASSQDRSGDSPLHF
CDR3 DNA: TGTGCCAGCAGCCAAGACAGGTCTGGGGATTCACCCCTCCACTTT

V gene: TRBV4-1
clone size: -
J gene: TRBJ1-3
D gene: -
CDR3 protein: CASSQDRSGNTIYF
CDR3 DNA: TGCGCCAGCAGCCAAGACCGCTCTGGAAACACCATATATTTT

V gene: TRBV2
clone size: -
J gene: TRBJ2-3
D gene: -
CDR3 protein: CASSEASSVTSTDTQYF
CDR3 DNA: TGTGCCAGCAGTGAAGCGAGTAGCGTAACTAGCACAGATACGCAGTATTTT

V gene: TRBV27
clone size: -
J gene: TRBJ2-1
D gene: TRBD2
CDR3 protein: CASTLRTSGNNEQFF
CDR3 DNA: TGTGCCAGCACCCTACGGACTAGCGGTAACAATGAGCAGTTCTTC

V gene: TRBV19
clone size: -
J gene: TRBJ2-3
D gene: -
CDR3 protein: CASSIRHLQGTSTDTQYF
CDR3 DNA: TGTGCCAGTAGTATCCGACATCTACAGGGAACGAGCACAGATACGCAGTATTTT

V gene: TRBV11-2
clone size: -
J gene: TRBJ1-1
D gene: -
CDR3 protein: CASSSALGGGVMNTEAFF
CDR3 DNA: TGTGCCAGCAGCTCAGCCCTAGGAGGGGGAGTAATGAACACTGAAGCTTTCTTT

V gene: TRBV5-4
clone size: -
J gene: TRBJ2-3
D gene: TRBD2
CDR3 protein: CASSLLDAGVTDTQYF
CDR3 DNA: TGTGCCAGCAGCTTATTGGACGCGGGAGTGACAGATACGCAGTATTTT

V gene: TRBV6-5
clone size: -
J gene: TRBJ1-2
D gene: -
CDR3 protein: CASSSNRALGYTF
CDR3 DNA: TGTGCCAGCAGTTCCAACAGGGCGTTAGGCTACACCTTC

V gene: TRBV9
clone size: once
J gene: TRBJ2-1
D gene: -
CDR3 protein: CASSVGAGGNNEQFF
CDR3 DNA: TGTGCCAGCAGCGTAGGGGCAGGGGGGAACAATGAGCAGTTCTTC

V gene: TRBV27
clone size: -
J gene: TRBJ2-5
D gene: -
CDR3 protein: CASSSLPGSASGETQYF
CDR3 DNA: TGTGCCAGCAGTTCCCTTCCGGGATCAGCCAGCGGAGAGACCCAGTACTTC

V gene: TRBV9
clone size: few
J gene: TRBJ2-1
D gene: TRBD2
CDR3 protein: CASSISGKLDEQFF
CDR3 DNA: TGTGCCAGCAGCATTAGCGGGAAGTTGGATGAGCAGTTCTTC

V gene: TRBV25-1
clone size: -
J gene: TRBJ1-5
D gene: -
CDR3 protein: CASSGLGNQPQHF
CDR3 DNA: TGTGCCAGCAGTGGATTGGGGAATCAGCCCCAGCATTTT

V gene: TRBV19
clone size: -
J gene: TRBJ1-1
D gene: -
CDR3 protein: CASSVSGTPEAFF
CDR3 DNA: TGTGCCAGTAGTGTCTCCGGGACACCCGAAGCTTTCTTT

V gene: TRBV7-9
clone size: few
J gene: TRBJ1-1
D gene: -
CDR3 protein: CASSYAYMSEAFF
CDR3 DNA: TGTGCCAGCAGCTACGCTTACATGAGTGAAGCTTTCTTT

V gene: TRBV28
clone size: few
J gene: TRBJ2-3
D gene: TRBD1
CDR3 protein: CASSLIGTGASTDTQYF
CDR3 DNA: TGTGCCAGCAGTTTAATTGGGACAGGGGCTAGCACAGATACGCAGTATTTT

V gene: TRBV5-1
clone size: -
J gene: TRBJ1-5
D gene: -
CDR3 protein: CASSLGSNQPQHF
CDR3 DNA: TGCGCCAGCAGCTTGGGTAGCAATCAGCCCCAGCATTTT

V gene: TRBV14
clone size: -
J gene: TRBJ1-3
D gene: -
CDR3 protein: CASSQSSGRGGGNTIYF
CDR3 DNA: TGTGCCAGCTCCCAAAGCTCGGGCAGGGGAGGTGGAAACACCATATATTTT

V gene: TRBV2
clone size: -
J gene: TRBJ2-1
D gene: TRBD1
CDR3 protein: CASRRDRGYTDEQFF
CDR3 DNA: TGTGCCAGCAGACGGGACAGGGGGTATACGGATGAGCAGTTCTTC

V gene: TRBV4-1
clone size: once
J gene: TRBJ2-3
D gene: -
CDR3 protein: CASSQDTRTKLYTQYF
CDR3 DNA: TGCGCCAGCAGCCAAGATACCCGGACCAAACTATATACGCAGTATTTT

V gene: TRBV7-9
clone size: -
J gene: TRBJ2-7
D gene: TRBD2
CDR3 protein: CASSLMSSGSAYEQYF
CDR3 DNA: TGTGCCAGCAGCTTAATGTCTAGCGGGAGCGCCTACGAGCAGTACTTC

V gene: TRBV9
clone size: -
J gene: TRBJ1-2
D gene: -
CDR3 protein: CASSVGAAYGYTF
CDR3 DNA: TGTGCCAGCAGCGTAGGGGCAGCATATGGCTACACCTTC

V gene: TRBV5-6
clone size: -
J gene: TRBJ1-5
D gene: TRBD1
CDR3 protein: CASSVYTGGNQPQHF
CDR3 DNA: TGTGCCAGCAGCGTTTATACAGGGGGGAATCAGCCCCAGCATTTT

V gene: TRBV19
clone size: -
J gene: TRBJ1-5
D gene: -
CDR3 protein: CASGPQGGNQPQHF
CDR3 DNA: TGTGCCAGTGGACCCCAGGGAGGCAATCAGCCCCAGCATTTT

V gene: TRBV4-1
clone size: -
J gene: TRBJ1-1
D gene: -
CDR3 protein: CASSQDRAGANTEAFF
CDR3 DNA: TGCGCCAGCAGCCAAGATCGGGCAGGGGCGAACACTGAAGCTTTCTTT

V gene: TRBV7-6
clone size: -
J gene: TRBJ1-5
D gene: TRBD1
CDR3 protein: CASSLVQGVYYSNQPQHF
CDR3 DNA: TGTGCCAGCAGCTTAGTACAGGGGGTGTATTATAGCAATCAGCCCCAGCATTTT

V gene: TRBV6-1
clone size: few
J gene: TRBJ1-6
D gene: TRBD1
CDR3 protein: CASSEARGRWNSPLHF
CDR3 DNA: TGTGCCAGCAGTGAAGCGAGGGGGCGGTGGAATTCACCCCTCCACTTT

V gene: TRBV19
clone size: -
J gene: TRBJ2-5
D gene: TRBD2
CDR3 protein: CASRGGAARRETQYF
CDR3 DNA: TGTGCCAGTAGGGGAGGGGCGGCTCGTCGGGAGACCCAGTACTTC

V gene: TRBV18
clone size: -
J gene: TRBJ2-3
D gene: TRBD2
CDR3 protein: CASSPTSRGGTDTQYF
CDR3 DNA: TGTGCCAGCTCACCAACTTCGCGGGGGGGCACAGATACGCAGTATTTT

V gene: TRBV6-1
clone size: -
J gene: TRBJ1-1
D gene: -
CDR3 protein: CASNRQAGLVAEAFF
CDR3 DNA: TGTGCCAGCAACCGACAGGCAGGCTTAGTCGCTGAAGCTTTCTTT